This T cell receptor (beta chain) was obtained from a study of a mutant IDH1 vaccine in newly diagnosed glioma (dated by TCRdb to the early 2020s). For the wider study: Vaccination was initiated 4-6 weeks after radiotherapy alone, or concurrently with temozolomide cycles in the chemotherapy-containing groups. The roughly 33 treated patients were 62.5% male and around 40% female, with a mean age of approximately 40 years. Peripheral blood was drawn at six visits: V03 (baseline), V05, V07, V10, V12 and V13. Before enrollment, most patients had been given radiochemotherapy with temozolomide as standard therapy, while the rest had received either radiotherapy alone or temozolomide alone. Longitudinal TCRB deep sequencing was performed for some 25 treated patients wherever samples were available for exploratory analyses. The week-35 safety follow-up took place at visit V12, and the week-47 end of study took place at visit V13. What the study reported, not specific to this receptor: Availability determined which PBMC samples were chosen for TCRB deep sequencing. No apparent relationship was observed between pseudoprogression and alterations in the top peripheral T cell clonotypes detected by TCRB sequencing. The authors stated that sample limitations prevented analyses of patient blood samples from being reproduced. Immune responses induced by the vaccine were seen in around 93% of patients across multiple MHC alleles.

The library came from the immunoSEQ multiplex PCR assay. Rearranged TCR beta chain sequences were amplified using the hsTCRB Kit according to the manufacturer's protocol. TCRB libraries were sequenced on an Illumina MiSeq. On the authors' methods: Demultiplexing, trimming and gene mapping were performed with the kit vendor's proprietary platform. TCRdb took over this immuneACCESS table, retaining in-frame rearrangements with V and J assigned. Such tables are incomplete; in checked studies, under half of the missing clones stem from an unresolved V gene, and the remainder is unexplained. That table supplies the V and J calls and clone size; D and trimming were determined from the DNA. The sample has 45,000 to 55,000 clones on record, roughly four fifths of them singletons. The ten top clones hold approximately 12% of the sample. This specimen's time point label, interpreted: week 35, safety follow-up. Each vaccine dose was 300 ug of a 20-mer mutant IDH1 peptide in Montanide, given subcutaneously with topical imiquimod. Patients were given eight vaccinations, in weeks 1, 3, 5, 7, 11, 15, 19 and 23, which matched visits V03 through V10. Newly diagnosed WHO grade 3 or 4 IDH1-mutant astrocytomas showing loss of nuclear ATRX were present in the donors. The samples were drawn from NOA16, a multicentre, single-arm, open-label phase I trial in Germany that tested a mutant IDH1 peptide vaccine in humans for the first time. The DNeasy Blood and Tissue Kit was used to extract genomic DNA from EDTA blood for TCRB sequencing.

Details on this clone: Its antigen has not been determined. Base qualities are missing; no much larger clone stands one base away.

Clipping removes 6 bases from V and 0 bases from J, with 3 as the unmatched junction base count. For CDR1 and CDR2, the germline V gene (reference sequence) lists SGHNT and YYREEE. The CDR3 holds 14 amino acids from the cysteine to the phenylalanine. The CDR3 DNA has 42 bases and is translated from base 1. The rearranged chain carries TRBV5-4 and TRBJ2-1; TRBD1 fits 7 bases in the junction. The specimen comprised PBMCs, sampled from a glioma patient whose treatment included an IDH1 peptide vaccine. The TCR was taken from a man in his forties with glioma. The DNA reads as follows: TGTGCCAGCACCAGACAGGGCTCCTACAATGAGCAGTTCTTC. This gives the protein CASTRQGSYNEQFF.